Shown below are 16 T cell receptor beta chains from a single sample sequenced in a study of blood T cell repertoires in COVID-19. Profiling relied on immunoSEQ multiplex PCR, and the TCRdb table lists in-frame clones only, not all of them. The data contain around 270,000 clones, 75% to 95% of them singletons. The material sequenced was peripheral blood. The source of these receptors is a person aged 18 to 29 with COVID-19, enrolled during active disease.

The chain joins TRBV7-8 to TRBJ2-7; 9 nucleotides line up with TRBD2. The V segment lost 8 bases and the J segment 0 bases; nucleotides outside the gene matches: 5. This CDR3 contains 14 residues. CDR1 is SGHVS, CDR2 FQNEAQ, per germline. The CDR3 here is CASGAGGSSYEQYF. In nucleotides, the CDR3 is TGTGCCAGCGGGGCGGGAGGGAGCTCCTACGAGCAGTACTTC.

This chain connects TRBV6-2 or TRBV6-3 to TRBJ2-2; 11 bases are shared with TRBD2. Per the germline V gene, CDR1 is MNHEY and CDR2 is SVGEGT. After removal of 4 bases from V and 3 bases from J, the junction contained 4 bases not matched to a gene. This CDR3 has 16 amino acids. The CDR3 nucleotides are TGTGCCAGCAGTTCCGGGACTAGCGGTTACACCGGGGAGCTGTTTTTT. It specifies CASSSGTSGYTGELFF.

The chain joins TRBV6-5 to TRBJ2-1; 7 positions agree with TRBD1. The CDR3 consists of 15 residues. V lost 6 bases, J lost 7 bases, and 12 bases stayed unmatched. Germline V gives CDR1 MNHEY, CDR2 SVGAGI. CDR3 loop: CASRVDRVGLNEQFF. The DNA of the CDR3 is TGTGCCAGCAGGGTAGACAGGGTTGGATTGAATGAGCAGTTCTTC.

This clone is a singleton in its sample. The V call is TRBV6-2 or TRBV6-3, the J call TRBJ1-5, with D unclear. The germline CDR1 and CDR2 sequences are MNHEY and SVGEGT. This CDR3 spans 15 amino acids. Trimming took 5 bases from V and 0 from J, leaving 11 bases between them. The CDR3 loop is CASSSRAYSNQPQHF. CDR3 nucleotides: TGTGCCAGCAGTAGCCGAGCTTATAGCAATCAGCCCCAGCATTTT.

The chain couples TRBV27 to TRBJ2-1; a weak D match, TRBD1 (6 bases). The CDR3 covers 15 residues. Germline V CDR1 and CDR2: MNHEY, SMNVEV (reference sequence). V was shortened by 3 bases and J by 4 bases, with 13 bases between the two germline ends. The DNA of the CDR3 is TGTGCCAGCAGTTTCGAGGGGGAAGATTACAATGAGCAGTTCTTC. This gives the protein CASSFEGEDYNEQFF.

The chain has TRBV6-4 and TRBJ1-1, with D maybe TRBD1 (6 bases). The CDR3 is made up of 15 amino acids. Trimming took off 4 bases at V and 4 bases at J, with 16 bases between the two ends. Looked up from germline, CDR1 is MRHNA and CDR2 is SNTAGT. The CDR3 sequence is CASSADTGPTTEAFF. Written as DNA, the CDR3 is TGTGCCAGCAGTGCTGATACAGGGCCTACCACTGAAGCTTTCTTT.

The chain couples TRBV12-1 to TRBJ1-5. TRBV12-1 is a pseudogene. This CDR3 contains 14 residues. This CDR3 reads CASSSPPGPQHQHF. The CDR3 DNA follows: TGTGCCAGCAGCTCCCCCCCGGGTCCCCAGCACCAGCATTTT.

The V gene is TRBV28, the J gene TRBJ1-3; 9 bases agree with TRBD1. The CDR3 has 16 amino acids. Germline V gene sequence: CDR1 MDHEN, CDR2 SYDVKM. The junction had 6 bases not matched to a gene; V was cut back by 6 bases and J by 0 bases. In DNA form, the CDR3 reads TGTGCCAGCAGCCGCGGACAGGGGAGCTCTGGAAACACCATATATTTT. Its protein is CASSRGQGSSGNTIYF.

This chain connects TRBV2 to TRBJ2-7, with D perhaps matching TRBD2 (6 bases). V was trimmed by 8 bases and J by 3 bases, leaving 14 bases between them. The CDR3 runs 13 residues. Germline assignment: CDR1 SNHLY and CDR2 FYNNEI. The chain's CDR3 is CASESGADYEQYF. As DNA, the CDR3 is TGTGCCAGCGAATCGGGAGCGGACTACGAGCAGTACTTC.

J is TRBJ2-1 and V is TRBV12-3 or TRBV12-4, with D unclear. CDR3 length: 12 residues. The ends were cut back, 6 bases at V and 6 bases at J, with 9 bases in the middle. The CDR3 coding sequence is TGTGCCAGCAGCCTTAGCCCCAATGAGCAGTTCTTC. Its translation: CASSLSPNEQFF.

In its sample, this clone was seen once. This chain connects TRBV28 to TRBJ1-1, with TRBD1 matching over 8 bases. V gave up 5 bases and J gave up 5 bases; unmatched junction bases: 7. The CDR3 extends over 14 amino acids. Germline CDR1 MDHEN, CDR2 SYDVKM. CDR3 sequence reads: CASSPRQGWTEAFF. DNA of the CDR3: TGTGCCAGCAGTCCTCGACAGGGGTGGACTGAAGCTTTCTTT.

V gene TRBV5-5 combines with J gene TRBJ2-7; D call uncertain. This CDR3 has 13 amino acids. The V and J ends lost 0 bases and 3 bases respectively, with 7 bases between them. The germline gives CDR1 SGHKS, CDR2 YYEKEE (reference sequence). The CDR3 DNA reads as TGTGCCAGCAGCTTGGGGCGGCTCTACGAGCAGTACTTC. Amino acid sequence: CASSLGRLYEQYF.

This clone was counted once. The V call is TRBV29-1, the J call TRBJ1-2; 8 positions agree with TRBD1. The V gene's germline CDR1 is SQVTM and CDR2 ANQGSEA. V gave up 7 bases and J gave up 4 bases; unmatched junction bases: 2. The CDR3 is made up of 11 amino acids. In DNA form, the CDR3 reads TGCAGCGCAGACAGGGGCTATGGCTACACCTTC. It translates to CSADRGYGYTF.

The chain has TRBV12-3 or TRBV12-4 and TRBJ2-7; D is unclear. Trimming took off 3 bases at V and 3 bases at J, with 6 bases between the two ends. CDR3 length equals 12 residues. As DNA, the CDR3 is TGTGCCAGCAGTTTTGGTAGCTACGAGCAGTACTTC. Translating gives CASSFGSYEQYF.

CDR3 nucleotides: TGTGCCAGCAGTCCCCGTGGAGGGCTGTCACCCCTCCACTTT. Amino acid sequence: CASSPRGGLSPLHF. The chain recombines TRBV27 with TRBJ1-6, with D uncertain. CDR1 is MNHEY, CDR2 SMNVEV, per germline (reference sequence). The CDR3 is 14 residues long. The germline V and J ends were trimmed by 5 bases and 10 bases, with 15 bases remaining between them.

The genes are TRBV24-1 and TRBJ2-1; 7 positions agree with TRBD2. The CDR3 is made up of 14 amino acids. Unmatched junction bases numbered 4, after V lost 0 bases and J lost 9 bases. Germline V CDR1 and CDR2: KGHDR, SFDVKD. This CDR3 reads CATSDLRGEGEQFF. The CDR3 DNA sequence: TGTGCCACCAGTGATTTGCGCGGGGAGGGTGAGCAGTTCTTC.